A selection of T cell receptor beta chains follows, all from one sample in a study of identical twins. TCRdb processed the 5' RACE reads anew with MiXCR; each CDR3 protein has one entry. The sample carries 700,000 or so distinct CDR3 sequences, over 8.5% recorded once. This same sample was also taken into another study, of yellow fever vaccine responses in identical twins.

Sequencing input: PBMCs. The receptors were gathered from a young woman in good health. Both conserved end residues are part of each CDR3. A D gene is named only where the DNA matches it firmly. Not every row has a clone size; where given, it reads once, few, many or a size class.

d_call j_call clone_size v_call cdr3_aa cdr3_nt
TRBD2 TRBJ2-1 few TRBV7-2 CASSPGTSGRQFF TGTGCCAGCAGCCCCGGGACTAGCGGGAGGCAGTTCTTC
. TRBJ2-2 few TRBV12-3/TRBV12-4 CASSFDRTYTTEPFANTGELFF TGTGCCAGCAGTTTTGACAGGACTTACACCACCGAACCGTTCGCGAACACCGGGGAGCTGTTTTTT
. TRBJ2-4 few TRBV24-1 CATRETGSEIQYF TGTGCCACCAGGGAAACGGGCAGCGAGATTCAGTACTTC
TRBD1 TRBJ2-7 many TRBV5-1 CASSLEGTAYEQYF TGCGCCAGCAGCTTGGAAGGGACAGCCTACGAGCAGTACTTC
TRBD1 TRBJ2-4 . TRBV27 CATQTGEVIQYF TGTGCCACCCAGACAGGGGAGGTCATTCAGTACTTC
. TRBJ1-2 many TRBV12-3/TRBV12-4 CASSSSYGVGYTF TGTGCCAGCAGTTCTTCTTACGGGGTCGGCTACACCTTC
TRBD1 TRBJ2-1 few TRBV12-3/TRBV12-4 CASNRGQGTYNEQFF TGTGCCAGCAATAGGGGACAGGGTACCTACAATGAGCAGTTCTTC
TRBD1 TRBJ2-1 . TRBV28 CASSSAGQGKGNEQFF TGTGCCAGCAGTTCCGCGGGACAGGGTAAAGGCAATGAGCAGTTCTTC
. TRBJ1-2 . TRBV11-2 CASSEFSGPYGYTF TGTGCCAGCAGCGAGTTTTCGGGACCGTATGGCTACACCTTC
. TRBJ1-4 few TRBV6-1 CASSRRGAANEKLFF TGTGCCAGCAGCCGGAGGGGCGCGGCTAATGAAAAACTGTTTTTT
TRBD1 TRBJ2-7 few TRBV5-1 CASSAPGGQGGYEQYF TGCGCCAGCAGCGCCCCTGGGGGACAGGGGGGATACGAGCAGTACTTC
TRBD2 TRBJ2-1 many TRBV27 CASSFGTSGEQFF TGTGCCAGCAGTTTCGGGACTAGCGGGGAGCAGTTCTTC
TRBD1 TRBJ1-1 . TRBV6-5 CASSFRGGQDEAFF TGTGCCAGCAGTTTCCGAGGGGGACAGGACGAAGCTTTCTTT
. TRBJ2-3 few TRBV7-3 CASSLWGPGDTQYF TGTGCCAGCAGCTTATGGGGGCCCGGGGATACGCAGTATTTT
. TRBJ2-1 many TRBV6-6 CASSDGEQFF TGTGCCAGCAGCGACGGTGAGCAGTTCTTC
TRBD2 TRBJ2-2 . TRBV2 CASSHRDYPLIGELFF TGTGCCAGCAGTCACCGGGACTATCCCCTAATCGGGGAGCTGTTTTTT
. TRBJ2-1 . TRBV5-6 CASSLMGDIREQFF TGTGCCAGCAGCTTGATGGGGGATATACGTGAGCAGTTCTTC
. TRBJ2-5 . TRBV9 CASSVGNSEGETQYF TGTGCCAGCAGCGTCGGGAACTCGGAGGGGGAGACCCAGTACTTC
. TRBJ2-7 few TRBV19 CASSIVQGSYEQYF TGTGCCAGTAGTATAGTCCAGGGTTCCTACGAGCAGTACTTC
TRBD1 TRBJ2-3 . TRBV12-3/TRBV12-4 CASRTGEGRWVMTQYF TGTGCCAGCAGAACAGGGGAAGGGCGTTGGGTAATGACTCAGTATTTT
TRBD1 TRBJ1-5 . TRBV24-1 CATSDGQGDQPQHF TGTGCCACCAGTGATGGACAGGGGGATCAGCCCCAGCATTTT
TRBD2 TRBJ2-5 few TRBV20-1 CSASGTMETQYF TGCAGTGCTAGCGGGACTATGGAGACCCAGTACTTC
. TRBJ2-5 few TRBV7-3 CASSLVSMETQYF TGTGCCAGCAGCTTAGTCAGTATGGAGACCCAGTACTTC
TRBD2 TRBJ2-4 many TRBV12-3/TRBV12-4 CASSLRLAGGHDIQYF TGTGCCAGCAGTTTAAGGTTAGCGGGAGGCCACGATATTCAGTACTTC
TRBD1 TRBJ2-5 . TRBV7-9 CASSSTTGAETQYF TGTGCCAGCAGCTCAACCACAGGGGCAGAGACCCAGTACTTC
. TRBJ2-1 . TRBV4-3 CASSQVGSTVNEQFF TGCGCCAGCAGCCAAGTAGGCTCTACTGTCAATGAGCAGTTCTTC
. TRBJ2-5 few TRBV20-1 CSARGGDRLETQYF TGCAGTGCTAGAGGGGGCGACAGATTAGAGACCCAGTACTTC
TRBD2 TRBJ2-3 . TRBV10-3 CAISGAGGGGPDTQYF TGTGCCATCAGTGGAGCGGGTGGCGGGGGACCGGATACGCAGTATTTT
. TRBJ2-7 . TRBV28 CASSTPDSYEQYF TGTGCCAGCAGTACCCCGGACAGCTACGAGCAGTACTTC
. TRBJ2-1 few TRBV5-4 CASSPVPDPNNEQFF TGTGCCAGCAGCCCAGTTCCAGACCCCAACAATGAGCAGTTCTTC
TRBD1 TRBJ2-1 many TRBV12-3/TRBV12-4 CASSRQGLIYNEQFF TGTGCCAGCAGTCGACAGGGCCTTATCTACAATGAGCAGTTCTTC
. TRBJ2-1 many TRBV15 CATSRHRDPNSYNEQFF TGTGCCACCAGCAGACACCGGGACCCTAACTCCTACAATGAGCAGTTCTTC
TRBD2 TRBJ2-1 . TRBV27 CASSSRAGVNNEQFF TGTGCCAGCAGTTCCCGGGCGGGGGTGAACAATGAGCAGTTCTTC
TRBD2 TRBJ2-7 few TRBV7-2 CASSPTSGGAHEQYF TGTGCCAGCAGCCCCACTAGCGGGGGGGCGCACGAGCAGTACTTC
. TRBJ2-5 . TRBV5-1 CASSLARDHVGTQYF TGCGCCAGCAGCTTGGCCCGGGACCATGTGGGGACCCAGTACTTC
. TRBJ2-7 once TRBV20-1 CSARDPDSPYEQYF TGCAGTGCTAGAGATCCTGACAGCCCCTACGAGCAGTACTTC
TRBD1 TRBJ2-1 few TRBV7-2 CASSLTRGLSEQFF TGTGCCAGCAGCCTAACCAGGGGGCTAAGTGAGCAGTTCTTC
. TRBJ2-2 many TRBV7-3 CASSGGTGELFF TGTGCCAGCAGTGGCGGCACCGGGGAGCTGTTTTTT
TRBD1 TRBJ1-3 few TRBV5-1 CASSLEGTGLNTIYF TGCGCCAGCAGCTTGGAAGGGACAGGGCTGAACACCATATATTTT
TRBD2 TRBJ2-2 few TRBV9 CASSVAPAGVLTGELFF TGTGCCAGCAGCGTAGCTCCAGCGGGGGTTCTCACCGGGGAGCTGTTTTTT
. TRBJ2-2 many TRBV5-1 CASSLRTRTNTGELFF TGCGCCAGCAGCTTACGGACACGGACCAACACCGGGGAGCTGTTTTTT
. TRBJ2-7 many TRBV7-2 CASSLSGPLSEQYF TGTGCCAGCAGCTTATCCGGCCCCCTCAGCGAGCAGTACTTC
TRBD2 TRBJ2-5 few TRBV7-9 CASSRHGGVEETQYF TGTGCCAGCAGCCGACACGGGGGGGTAGAAGAGACCCAGTACTTC
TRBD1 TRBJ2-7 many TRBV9 CASSEQGPSYEQYF TGTGCCAGCAGCGAACAGGGGCCATCCTACGAGCAGTACTTC
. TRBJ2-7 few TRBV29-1 CSVPGLDTVGEQYF TGCAGCGTCCCAGGTCTGGACACGGTGGGCGAGCAGTACTTC
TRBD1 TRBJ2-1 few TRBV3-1 CASSSRGSDNEQFF TGTGCCAGCAGCAGCAGGGGGTCCGATAATGAGCAGTTCTTC
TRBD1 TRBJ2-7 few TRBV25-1 CASSPGQGHEQYF TGTGCCAGCAGCCCGGGACAGGGGCACGAGCAGTACTTC
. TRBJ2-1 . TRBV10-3 CAISGDGDNEQFF TGTGCCATCAGTGGAGACGGGGACAATGAGCAGTTCTTC
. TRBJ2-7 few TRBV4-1 CASSQETGLISYEQYF TGCGCCAGCAGCCAAGAAACAGGGCTTATCTCCTACGAGCAGTACTTC
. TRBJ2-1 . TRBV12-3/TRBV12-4 CASSKGAGDRHEQFF TGTGCCAGCAGCAAAGGAGCGGGGGACAGACATGAGCAGTTCTTC
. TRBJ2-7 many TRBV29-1 CSGGDGIYEQYF TGCAGCGGTGGGGACGGAATCTACGAGCAGTACTTC
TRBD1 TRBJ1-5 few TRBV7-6 CASSFGDSGQPQHF TGTGCCAGCAGCTTCGGGGACAGTGGTCAGCCCCAGCATTTT
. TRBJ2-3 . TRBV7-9 CASSRGIVTDTQYF TGTGCCAGCAGCCGGGGGATTGTAACGGATACGCAGTATTTT
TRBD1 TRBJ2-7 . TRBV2 CASSEGGVRTGGHEQYF TGTGCCAGCAGTGAAGGAGGAGTAAGGACAGGGGGCCACGAGCAGTACTTC
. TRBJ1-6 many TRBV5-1 CASGPTGSKPPLHF TGCGCATCAGGCCCTACAGGATCGAAGCCCCCCCTCCACTTT
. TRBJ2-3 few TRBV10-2 CASFTLTLTDTQYF TGCGCCAGCTTTACACTAACCCTCACAGATACGCAGTATTTT
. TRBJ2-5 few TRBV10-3 CAISRSLETQYF TGTGCCATCAGCCGAAGCCTGGAGACCCAGTACTTC
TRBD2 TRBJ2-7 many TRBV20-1 CSATGLAVYEQYF TGCAGTGCTACGGGACTAGCGGTTTACGAGCAGTACTTC